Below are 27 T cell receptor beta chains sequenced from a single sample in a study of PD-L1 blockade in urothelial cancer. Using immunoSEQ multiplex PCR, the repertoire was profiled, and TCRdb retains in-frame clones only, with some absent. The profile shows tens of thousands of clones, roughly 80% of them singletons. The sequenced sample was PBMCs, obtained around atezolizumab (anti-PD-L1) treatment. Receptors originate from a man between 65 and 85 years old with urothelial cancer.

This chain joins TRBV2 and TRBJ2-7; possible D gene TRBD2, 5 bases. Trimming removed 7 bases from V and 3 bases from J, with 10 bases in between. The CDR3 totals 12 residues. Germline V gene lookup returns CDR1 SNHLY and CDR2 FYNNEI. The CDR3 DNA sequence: TGTGCCAGCAACGACTATCACTACGAGCAGTACTTC. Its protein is CASNDYHYEQYF.

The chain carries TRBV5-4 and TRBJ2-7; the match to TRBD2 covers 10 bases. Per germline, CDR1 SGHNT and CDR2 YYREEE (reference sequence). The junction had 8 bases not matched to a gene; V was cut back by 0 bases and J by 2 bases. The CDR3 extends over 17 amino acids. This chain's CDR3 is CASSLGASGSLPYEQYF. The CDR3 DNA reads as TGTGCCAGCAGCTTGGGGGCTAGCGGGAGTCTCCCCTACGAGCAGTACTTC.

In nucleotides, the CDR3 is TGTGCCAGCAGCACTAGCGGGAGGGGTAGCACCGGGGAGCTGTTTTTT. This sequence encodes CASSTSGRGSTGELFF. The chain couples TRBV7-9 to TRBJ2-2; 13 bases agree with TRBD2. V gave up 5 bases and J gave up 4 bases; unmatched junction bases: 4. The CDR3 is 16 amino acids. Germline loops: CDR1 SEHNR, CDR2 FQNEAQ (reference sequence).

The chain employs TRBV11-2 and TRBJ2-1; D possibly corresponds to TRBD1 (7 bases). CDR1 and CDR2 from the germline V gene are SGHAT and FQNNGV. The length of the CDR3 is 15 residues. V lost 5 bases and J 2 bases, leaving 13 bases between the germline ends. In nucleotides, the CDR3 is TGTGCCAGCAGCGTCGGAGGGGGCGCCTACAATGAGCAGTTCTTC. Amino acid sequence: CASSVGGGAYNEQFF.

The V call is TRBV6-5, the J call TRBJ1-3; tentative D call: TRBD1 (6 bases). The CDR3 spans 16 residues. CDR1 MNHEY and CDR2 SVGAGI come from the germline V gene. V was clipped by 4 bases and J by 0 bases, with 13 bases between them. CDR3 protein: CASSFTGSHSGNTIYF. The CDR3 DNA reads TGTGCCAGCAGTTTCACAGGGAGTCACTCTGGAAACACCATATATTTT.

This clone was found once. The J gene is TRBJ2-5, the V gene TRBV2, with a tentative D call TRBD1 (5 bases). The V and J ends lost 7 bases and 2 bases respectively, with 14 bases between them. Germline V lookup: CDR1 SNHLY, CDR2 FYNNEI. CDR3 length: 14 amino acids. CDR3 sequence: CASNPQDKQETQYF. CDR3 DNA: TGTGCCAGCAACCCTCAGGACAAGCAAGAGACCCAGTACTTC.

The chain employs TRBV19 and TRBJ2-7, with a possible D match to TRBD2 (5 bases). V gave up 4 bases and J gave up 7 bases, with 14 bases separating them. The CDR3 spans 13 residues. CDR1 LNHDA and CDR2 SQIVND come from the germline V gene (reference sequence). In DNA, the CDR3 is TGTGCCAGTAGTACGATTACCCCGGGGGAGCAGTACTTC. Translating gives CASSTITPGEQYF.

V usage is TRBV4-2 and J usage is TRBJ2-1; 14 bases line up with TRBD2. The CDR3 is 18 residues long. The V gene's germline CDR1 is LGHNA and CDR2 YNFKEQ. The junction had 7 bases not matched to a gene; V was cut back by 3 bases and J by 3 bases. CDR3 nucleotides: TGTGCCAGCAGCCAGGGGACTAGCGGGAGCCCAGTCTACAATGAGCAGTTCTTC. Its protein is CASSQGTSGSPVYNEQFF.

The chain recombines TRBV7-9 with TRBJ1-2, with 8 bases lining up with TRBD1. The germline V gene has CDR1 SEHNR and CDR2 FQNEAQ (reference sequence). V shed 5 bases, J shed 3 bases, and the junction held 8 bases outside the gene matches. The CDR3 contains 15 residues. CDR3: CASSRAGGWDYGYTF. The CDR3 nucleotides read TGTGCCAGCAGCAGAGCAGGGGGCTGGGACTATGGCTACACCTTC.

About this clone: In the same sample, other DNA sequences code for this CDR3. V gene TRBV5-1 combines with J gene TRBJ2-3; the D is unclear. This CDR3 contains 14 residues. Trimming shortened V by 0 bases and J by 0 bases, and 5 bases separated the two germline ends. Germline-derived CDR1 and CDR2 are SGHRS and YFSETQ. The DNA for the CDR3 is TGCGCCAGCAGCTTGGGGCAGAGCACAGATACGCAGTATTTT. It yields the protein CASSLGQSTDTQYF.

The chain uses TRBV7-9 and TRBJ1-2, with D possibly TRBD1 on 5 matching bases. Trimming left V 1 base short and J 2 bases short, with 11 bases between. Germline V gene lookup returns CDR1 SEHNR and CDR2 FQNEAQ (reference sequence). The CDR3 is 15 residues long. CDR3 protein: CASSLGYGANYGYTF. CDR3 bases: TGTGCCAGCAGCTTAGGTTATGGGGCCAACTATGGCTACACCTTC.

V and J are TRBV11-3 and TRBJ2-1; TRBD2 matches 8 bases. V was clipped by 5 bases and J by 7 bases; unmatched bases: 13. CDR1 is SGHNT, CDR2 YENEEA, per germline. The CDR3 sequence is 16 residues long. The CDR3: CASSPNGGGGVNEQFF. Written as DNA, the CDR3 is TGTGCCAGCAGCCCGAACGGGGGGGGCGGGGTGAATGAGCAGTTCTTC.

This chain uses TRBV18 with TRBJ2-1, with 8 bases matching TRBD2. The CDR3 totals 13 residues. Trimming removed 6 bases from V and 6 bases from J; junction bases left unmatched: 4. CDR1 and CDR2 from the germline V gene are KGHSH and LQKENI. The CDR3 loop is CASSPGTSNEQFF. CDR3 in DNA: TGTGCCAGCTCGCCTGGGACTAGCAATGAGCAGTTCTTC.

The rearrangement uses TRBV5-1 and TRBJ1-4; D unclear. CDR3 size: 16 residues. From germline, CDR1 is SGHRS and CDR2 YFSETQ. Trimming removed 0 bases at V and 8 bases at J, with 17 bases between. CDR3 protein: CASSLVFGEVKEKLFF. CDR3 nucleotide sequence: TGCGCCAGCAGCTTGGTGTTCGGTGAGGTCAAAGAAAAACTGTTTTTT. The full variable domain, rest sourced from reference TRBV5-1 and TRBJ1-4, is KAGVTQTPRYLIKTRGQQVTLSCSPISGHRSVSWYQQTPGQGLQFLFEYFSETQRNKGNFPGRFSGRQFSNSRSEMNVSTLELGDSALYLCASSLVFGEVKEKLFFGSGTQLSVL.

The CDR3 nucleotides read TGCGCCAGCAGTGGGAACCGAGGGCAGTTCTTC. It yields the protein CASSGNRGQFF. The rearrangement links TRBV10-1 to TRBJ2-1; D remains unclear. The CDR3 is 11 amino acids. Germline lookup yields CDR1 WNHNN and CDR2 SYGVQD (reference sequence). V was shortened by 4 bases and J by 12 bases, with 10 bases between the two germline ends.

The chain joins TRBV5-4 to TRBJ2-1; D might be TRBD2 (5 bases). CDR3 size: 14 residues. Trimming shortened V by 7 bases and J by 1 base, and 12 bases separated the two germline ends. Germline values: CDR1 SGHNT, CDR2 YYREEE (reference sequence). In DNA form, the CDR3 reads TGTGCCAGCGGGTCGGCGGGTTCCTACAATGAGCAGTTCTTC. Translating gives CASGSAGSYNEQFF.

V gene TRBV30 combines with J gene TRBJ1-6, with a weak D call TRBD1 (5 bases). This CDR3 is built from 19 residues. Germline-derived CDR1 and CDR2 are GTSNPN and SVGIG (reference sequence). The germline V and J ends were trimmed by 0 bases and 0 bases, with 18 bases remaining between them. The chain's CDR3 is CAWSVTPAGCYSYNSPLHF. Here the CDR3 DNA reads TGTGCCTGGAGTGTAACGCCTGCAGGGTGTTACTCCTATAATTCACCCCTCCACTTT. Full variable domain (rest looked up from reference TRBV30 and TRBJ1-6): SQTIHQWPATLVQPVGSPLSLECTVEGTSNPNLYWYRQAAGRGLQLLFYSVGIGQISSEVPQNLSASRPQDRQFILSSKKLLLSDSGFYLCAWSVTPAGCYSYNSPLHFGNGTRLTVT.

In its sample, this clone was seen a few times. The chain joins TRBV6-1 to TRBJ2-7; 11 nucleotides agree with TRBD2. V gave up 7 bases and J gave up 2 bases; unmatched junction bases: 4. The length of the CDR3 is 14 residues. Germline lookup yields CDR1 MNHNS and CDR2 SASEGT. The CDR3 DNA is TGTGCCAGCAATCCGACTAGCGGGACCTACGAGCAGTACTTC. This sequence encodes CASNPTSGTYEQYF.

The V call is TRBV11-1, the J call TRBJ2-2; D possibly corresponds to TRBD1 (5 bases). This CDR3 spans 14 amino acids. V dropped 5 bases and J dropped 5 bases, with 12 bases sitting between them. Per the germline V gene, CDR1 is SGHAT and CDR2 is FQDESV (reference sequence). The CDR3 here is CASSKTVLTGELFF. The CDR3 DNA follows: TGTGCCAGCAGCAAGACAGTCCTGACCGGGGAGCTGTTTTTT.

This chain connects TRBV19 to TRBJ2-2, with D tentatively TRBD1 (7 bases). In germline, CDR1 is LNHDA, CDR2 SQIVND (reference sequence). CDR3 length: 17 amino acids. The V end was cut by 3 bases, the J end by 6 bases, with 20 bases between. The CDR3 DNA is TGTGCCAGTAGTATGGGGGGATGGCGGCAGGGGGCCGGGGAGCTGTTTTTT. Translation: CASSMGGWRQGAGELFF. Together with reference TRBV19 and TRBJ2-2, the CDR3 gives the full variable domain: DGGITQSPKYLFRKEGQNVTLSCEQNLNHDAMYWYRQDPGQGLRLIYYSQIVNDFQKGDIAEGYSVSREKKESFPLTVTSAQKNPTAFYLCASSMGGWRQGAGELFFGEGSRLTVL.

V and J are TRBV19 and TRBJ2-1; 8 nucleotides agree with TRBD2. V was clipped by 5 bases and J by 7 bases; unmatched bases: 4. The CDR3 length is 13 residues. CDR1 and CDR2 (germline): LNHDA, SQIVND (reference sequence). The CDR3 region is CASSGASGNEQFF. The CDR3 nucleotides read TGTGCCAGTAGTGGGGCTAGCGGGAATGAGCAGTTCTTC.

CDR3 sequence reads: CASSRDITYEQYF. The CDR3 DNA follows: TGTGCCAGTAGTCGGGACATCACCTACGAGCAGTACTTC. The J gene is TRBJ2-7, the V gene TRBV19; D is perhaps TRBD1 (6 bases). V shed 5 bases and J shed 2 bases, with 10 bases lying between them. This CDR3 is 13 amino acids long. The germline V gene encodes CDR1 LNHDA and CDR2 SQIVND (reference sequence). The whole variable domain, filled in from reference TRBV19 and TRBJ2-7, reads DGGITQSPKYLFRKEGQNVTLSCEQNLNHDAMYWYRQDPGQGLRLIYYSQIVNDFQKGDIAEGYSVSREKKESFPLTVTSAQKNPTAFYLCASSRDITYEQYFGPGTRLTVT.

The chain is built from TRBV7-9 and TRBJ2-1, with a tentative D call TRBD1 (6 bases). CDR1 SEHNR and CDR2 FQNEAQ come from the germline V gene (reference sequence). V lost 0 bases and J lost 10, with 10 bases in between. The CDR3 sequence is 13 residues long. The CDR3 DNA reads TGTGCCAGCAGCTTAGCGGGGGCGGGCGAGCAGTTCTTC. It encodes CASSLAGAGEQFF.

The CDR3 nucleotides are TGTGCCAGCGGAAAACCGGGACAGATTAATGAAAAACTGTTTTTT. It is translated as CASGKPGQINEKLFF. The rearrangement uses TRBV28 and TRBJ1-4, with 7 positions matching TRBD1. Per germline, CDR1 MDHEN and CDR2 SYDVKM. The CDR3 is 15 residues long. V shed 8 bases and J 4 bases; nucleotides not matched to a gene: 10.

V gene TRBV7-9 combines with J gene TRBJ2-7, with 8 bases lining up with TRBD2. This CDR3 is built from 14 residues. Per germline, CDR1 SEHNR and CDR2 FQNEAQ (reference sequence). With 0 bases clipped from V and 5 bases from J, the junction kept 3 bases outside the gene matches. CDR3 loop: CASSLASGINEQYF. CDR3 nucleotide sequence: TGTGCCAGCAGCTTAGCTAGCGGGATCAACGAGCAGTACTTC.

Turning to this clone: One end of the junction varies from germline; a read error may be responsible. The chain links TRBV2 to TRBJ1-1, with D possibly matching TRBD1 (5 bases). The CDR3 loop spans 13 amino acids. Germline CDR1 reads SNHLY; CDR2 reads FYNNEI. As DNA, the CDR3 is TGTGCCAGCAGGGAAGACAGTAACACTGAAGCTTTCTTT. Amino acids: CASREDSNTEAFF.

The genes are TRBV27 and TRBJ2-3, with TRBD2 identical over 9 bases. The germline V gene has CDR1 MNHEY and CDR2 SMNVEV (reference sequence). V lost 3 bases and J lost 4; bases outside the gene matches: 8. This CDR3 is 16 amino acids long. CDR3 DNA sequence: TGTGCCAGCAGTTTGGGCGGGAGGGCCGAAGCAGATACGCAGTATTTT. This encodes CASSLGGRAEADTQYF.